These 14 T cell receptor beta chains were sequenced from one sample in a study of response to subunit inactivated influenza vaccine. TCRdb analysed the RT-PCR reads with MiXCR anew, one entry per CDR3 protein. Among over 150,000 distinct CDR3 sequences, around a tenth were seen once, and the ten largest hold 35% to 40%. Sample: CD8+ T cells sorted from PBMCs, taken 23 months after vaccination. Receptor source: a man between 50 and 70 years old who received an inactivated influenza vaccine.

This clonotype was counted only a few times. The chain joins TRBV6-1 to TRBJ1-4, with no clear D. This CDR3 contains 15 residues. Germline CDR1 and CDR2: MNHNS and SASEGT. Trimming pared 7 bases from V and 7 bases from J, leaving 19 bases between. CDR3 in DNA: TGTGCCAGCACCCCGTGGACGTTCTTGGGTGAAAAACTGTTTTTT. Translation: CASTPWTFLGEKLFF.

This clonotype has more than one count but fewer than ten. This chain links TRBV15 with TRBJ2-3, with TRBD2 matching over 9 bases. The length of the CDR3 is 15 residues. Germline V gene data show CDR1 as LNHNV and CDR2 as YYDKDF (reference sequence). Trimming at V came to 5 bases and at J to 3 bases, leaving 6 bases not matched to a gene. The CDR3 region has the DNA TGTGCCACCAGCCTAGAGCGGGAGGAAACAGATACGCAGTATTTT. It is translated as CATSLEREETDTQYF.

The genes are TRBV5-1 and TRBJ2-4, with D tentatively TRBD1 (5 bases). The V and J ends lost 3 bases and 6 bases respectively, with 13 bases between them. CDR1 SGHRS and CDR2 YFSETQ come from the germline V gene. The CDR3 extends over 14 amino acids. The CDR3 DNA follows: TGCGCCAGCAGCTCGCAGGGATCGGGAAACATTCAGTACTTC. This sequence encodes CASSSQGSGNIQYF.

CDR3 protein: CASSLEISIYNEQFF. DNA of the CDR3: TGTGCCAGCAGCTTGGAGATTTCAATCTACAATGAGCAGTTCTTC. V and J are TRBV5-8 and TRBJ2-1; D remains unclear. The CDR3 length is 15 residues. Germline V CDR1 and CDR2: SGHTS, YDEGEE. With 0 bases removed from V and 3 bases from J, the gap between germline ends came to 10 bases.

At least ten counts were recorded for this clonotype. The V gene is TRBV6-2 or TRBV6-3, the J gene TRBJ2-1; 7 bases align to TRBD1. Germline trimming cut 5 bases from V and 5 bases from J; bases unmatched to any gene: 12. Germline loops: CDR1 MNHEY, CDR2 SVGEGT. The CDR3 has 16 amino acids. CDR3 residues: CASSISGTATNNEQFF. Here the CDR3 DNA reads TGTGCCAGCAGTATATCGGGGACAGCTACTAACAATGAGCAGTTCTTC.

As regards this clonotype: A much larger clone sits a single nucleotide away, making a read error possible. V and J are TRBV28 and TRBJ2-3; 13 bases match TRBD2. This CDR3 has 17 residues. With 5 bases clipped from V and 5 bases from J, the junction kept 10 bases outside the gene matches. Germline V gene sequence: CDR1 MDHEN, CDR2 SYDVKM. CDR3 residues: CASSPELAGGLIDTQYF. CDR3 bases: TGTGCCAGCAGTCCCGAACTAGCGGGGGGGCTGATAGATACGCAGTATTTT.

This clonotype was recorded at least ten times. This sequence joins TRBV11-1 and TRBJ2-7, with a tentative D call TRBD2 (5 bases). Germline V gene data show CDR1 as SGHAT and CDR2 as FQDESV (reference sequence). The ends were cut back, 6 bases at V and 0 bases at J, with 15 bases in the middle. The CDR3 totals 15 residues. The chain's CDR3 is CASRRQAVSSYEQYF. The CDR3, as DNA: TGTGCCAGCAGGCGTCAAGCGGTATCCTCCTACGAGCAGTACTTC.

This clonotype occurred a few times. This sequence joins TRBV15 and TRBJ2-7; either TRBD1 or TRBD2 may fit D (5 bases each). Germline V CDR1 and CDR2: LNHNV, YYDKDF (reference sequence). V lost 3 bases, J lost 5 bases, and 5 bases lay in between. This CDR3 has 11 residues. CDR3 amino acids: CATSRGDEQYF. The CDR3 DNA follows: TGTGCCACCAGCAGGGGGGACGAGCAGTACTTC. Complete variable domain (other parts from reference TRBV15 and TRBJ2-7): DAMVIQNPRYQVTQFGKPVTLSCSQTLNHNVMYWYQQKSSQAPKLLFHYYDKDFNNEADTPDNFQSRRPNTSFCFLDIRSPGLGDTAMYLCATSRGDEQYFGPGTRLTVT.

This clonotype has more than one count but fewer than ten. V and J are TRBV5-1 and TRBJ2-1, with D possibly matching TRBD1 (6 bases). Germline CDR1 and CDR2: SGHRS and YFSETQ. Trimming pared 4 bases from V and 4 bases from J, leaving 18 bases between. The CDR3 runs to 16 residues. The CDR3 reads CASSGSGSRGYNEQFF. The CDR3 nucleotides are TGCGCCAGCAGCGGCTCGGGGAGTAGGGGGTACAATGAGCAGTTCTTC.

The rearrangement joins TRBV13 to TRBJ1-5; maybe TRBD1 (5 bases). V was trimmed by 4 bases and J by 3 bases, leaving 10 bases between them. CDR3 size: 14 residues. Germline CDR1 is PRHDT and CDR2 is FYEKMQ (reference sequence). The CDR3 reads CASSSGRFNQPQHF. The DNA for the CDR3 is TGTGCCAGCAGCTCGGGACGATTCAATCAGCCCCAGCATTTT. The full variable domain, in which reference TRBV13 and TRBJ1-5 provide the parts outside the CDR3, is AAGVIQSPRHLIKEKRETATLKCYPIPRHDTVYWYQQGPGQDPQFLISFYEKMQSDKGSIPDRFSAQQFSDYHSELNMSSLELGDSALYFCASSSGRFNQPQHFGDGTRLSIL.

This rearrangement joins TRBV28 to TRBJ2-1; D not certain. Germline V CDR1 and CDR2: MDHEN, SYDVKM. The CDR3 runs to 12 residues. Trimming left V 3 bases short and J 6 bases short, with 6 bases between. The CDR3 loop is CASSFAPNEQFF. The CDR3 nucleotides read TGTGCCAGCAGTTTTGCCCCCAATGAGCAGTTCTTC.

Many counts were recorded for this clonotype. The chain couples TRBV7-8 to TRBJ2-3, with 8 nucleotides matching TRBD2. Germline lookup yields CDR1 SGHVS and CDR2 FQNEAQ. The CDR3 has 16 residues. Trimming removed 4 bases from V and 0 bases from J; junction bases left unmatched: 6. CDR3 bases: TGTGCCAGCAGCTCATTAGCGGGGCCGAGCACAGATACGCAGTATTTT. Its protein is CASSSLAGPSTDTQYF.

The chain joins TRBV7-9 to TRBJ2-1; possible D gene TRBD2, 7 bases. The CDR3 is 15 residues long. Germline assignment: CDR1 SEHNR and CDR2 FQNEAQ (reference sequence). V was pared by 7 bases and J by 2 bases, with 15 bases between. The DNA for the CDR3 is TGTGCCAGCACCTCTCCGGGGGGCCCCTACAATGAGCAGTTCTTC. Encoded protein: CASTSPGGPYNEQFF.

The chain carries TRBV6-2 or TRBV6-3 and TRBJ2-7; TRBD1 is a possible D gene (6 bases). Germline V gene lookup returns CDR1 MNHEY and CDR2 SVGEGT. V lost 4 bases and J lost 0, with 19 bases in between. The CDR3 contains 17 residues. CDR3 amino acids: CASSSSPTGLSSYEQYF. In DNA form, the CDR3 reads TGTGCCAGCAGTTCATCCCCCACAGGGCTGAGCTCCTACGAGCAGTACTTC.